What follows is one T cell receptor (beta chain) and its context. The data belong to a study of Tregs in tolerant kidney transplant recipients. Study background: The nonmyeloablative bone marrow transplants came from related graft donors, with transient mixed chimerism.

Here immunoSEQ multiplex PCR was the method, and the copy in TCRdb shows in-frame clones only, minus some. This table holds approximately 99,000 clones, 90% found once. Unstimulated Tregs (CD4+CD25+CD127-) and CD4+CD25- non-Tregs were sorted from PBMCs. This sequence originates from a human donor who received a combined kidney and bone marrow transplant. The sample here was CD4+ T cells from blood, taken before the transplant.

In nucleotides, the CDR3 is TGTGCCAGCAGCTTTGGCGCCGGGGGCTACGAGCAGTACTTC. Translating gives CASSFGAGGYEQYF. The chain links TRBV7-9 to TRBJ2-7; D is possibly TRBD2 (6 bases). The CDR3 is 14 amino acids. The V end was cut by 3 bases, the J end by 3 bases, with 12 bases between. The V gene's germline CDR1 is SEHNR and CDR2 FQNEAQ (reference sequence).